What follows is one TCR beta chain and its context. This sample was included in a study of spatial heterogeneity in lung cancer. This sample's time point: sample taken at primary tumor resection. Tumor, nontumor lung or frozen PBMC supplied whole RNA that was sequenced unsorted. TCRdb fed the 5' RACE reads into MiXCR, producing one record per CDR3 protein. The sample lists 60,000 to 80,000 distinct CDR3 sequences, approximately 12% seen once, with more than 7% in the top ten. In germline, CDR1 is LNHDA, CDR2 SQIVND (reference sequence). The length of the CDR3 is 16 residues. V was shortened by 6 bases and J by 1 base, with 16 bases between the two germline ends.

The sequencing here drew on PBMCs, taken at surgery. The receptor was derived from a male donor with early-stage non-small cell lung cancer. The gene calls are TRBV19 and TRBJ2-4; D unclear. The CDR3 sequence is CASSSRLLGAKNIQYF. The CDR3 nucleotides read TGTGCCAGTAGCTCCCGCCTCCTTGGGGCCAAAAACATTCAGTACTTC.